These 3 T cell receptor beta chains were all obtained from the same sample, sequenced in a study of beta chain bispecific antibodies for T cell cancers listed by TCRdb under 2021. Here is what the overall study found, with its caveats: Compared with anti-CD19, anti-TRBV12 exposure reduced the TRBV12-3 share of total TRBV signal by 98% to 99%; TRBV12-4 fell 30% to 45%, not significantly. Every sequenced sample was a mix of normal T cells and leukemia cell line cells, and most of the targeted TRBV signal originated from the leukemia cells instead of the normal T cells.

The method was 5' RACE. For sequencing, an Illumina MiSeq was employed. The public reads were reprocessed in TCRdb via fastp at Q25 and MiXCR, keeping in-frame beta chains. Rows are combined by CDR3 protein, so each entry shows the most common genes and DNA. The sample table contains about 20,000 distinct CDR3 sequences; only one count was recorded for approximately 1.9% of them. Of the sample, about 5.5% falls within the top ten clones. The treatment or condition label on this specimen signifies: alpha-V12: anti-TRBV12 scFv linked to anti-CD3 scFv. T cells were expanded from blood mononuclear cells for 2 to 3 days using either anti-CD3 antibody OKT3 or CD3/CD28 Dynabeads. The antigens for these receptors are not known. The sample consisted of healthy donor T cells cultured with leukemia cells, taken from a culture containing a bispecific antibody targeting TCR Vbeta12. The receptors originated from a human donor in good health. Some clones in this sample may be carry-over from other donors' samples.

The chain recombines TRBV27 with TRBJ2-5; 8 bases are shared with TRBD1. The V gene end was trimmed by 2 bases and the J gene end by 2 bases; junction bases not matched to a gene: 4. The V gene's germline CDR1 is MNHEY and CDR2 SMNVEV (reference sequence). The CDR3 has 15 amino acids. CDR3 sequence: CASSLQGQEQETQYF. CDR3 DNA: TGTGCCAGCAGTTTACAGGGACAGGAGCAAGAGACCCAGTACTTC.

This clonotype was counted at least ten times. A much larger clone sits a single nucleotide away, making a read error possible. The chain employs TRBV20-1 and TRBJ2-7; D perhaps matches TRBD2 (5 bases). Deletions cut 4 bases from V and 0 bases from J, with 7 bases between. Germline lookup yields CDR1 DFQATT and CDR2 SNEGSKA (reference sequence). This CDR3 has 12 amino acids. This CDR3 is CSAKGSSYEQYF. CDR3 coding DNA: TGCAGTGCTAAAGGGAGCTCCTACGAGCAGTACTTC.

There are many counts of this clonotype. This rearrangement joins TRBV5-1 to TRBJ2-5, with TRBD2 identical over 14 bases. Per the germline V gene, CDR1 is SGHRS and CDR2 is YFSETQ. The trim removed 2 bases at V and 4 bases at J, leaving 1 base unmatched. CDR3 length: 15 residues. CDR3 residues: CASSFGTSGGETQYF. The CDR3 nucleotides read TGCGCCAGCAGCTTCGGGACTAGCGGGGGAGAGACCCAGTACTTC.